This record concerns one T cell receptor beta chain sequence. Its matching antigen is unknown. This table comes from immunoSEQ multiplex PCR, and its TCRdb copy is limited to in-frame clones, with some not included. The top ten clones hold more than 1.5% of a sample with around 62,000 clones, 77% of them seen once. This sample stems from a study of OX40 agonist ivuxolimab in advanced cancers. Across the study: One patient with hepatocellular carcinoma and two with cutaneous melanoma, three in all, had partial responses.

Germline V gene data show CDR1 as MDHEN and CDR2 as SYDVKM. The CDR3 has 15 amino acids. V was clipped by 5 bases and J by 7 bases, with 18 bases between them. Study-wide findings and caveats: Among the lowest peripheral clonal expansion occurred in 0.1-3.0 mg/kg partial responders.

This specimen was CD4+ or CD8+ T cells sorted from blood, taken in a trial of the OX40 agonist ivuxolimab. The receptor was derived from an adult with an advanced solid tumor such as melanoma, head and neck, liver or kidney cancer. The chain joins TRBV28 to TRBJ1-5; a possible D gene is TRBD1 (5 bases). The CDR3 loop is CASSTIRRGDQPQHF. For the CDR3, the DNA is TGTGCCAGCAGTACAATCAGGCGGGGGGACCAGCCCCAGCATTTT.